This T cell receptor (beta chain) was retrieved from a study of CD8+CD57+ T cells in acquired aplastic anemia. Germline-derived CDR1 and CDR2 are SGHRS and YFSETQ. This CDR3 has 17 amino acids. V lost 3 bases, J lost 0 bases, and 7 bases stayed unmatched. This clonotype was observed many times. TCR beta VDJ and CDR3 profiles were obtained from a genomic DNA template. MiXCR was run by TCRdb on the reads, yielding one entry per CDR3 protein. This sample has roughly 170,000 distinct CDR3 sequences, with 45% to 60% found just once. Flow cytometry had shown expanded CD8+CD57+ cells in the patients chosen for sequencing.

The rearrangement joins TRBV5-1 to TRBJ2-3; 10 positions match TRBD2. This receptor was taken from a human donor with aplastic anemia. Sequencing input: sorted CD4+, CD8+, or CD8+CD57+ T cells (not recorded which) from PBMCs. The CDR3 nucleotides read TGCGCCAGCAGCTCCCAACCGGGACTAGCGAGCACAGATACGCAGTATTTT. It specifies CASSSQPGLASTDTQYF.